The 29 T cell receptor beta chains given below trace back to one sample, sequenced in a study of blood T cells in healthy people across ages. It was with a sample-barcoded 5' primer and a J-beta primer mix that a second PCR of about 6 to 12 cycles was run. In TCRdb, the 5' RACE reads were re-called with MiXCR into one record per CDR3 protein. This sample has more than 1 million distinct CDR3 sequences, with 40% to 55% found just once. The sample taken for sequencing was blood. These receptors all come from a woman aged 55-69 years in good health.

The rearrangement uses TRBV20-1 and TRBJ1-4; 7 bases map to TRBD1. Looked up from germline, CDR1 is DFQATT and CDR2 is SNEGSKA (reference sequence). V was pared by 4 bases and J by 7 bases, with 6 bases of the junction left unmatched. The CDR3 length is 13 residues. The CDR3 region is CSANRGSGEKLFF. Written as DNA, the CDR3 is TGCAGTGCTAACAGGGGATCGGGTGAAAAACTGTTTTTT.

The rearrangement uses TRBV6-5 and TRBJ2-3; TRBD2 matches 9 bases. Trimming took 3 bases from V and 7 from J; bases not matched to a gene: 11. The CDR3 has 16 residues. Per germline, CDR1 MNHEY and CDR2 SVGAGI. The CDR3 bases are TGTGCCAGCAGTTATTATGGGGGTAGCGGGAGTTATACGCAGTATTTT. This sequence encodes CASSYYGGSGSYTQYF.

The chain couples TRBV6-6 to TRBJ1-2, with no clear D. The CDR3 totals 13 residues. Germline CDR1 and CDR2: MNHNY and SVGAGI (reference sequence). V lost 0 bases and J 5 bases, leaving 7 bases between the germline ends. CDR3 amino acids: CASSYSLTYGYTF. For the CDR3, the DNA is TGTGCCAGCAGTTACTCGCTCACTTATGGCTACACCTTC.

The chain is built from TRBV9 and TRBJ2-3, with D uncertain. The length of the CDR3 is 13 residues. V dropped 4 bases and J dropped 4 bases, with 10 bases sitting between them. Germline V gene lookup returns CDR1 SGDLS and CDR2 YYNGEE. The CDR3 sequence is CASSTELADTQYF. The CDR3 DNA reads TGTGCCAGCAGCACAGAACTTGCAGATACGCAGTATTTT.

This clonotype was observed at least ten times. The CDR3 region has the DNA TGCGCCAGCAGCCCGACTACAGGGGGATCACCCCTCCACTTT. This encodes CASSPTTGGSPLHF. This sequence joins TRBV5-1 and TRBJ1-6, with TRBD1 matching over 8 bases. With V trimmed by 4 bases and J by 10 bases, 7 bases remained unmatched. CDR3 size: 14 residues. Germline V gene data show CDR1 as SGHRS and CDR2 as YFSETQ. Full variable domain (remainder filled in from reference TRBV5-1 and TRBJ1-6): KAGVTQTPRYLIKTRGQQVTLSCSPISGHRSVSWYQQTPGQGLQFLFEYFSETQRNKGNFPGRFSGRQFSNSRSEMNVSTLELGDSALYLCASSPTTGGSPLHFGNGTRLTVT.

V gene TRBV20-1 combines with J gene TRBJ2-4; 8 bases match TRBD2. Germline V gene lookup returns CDR1 DFQATT and CDR2 SNEGSKA (reference sequence). This CDR3 is built from 14 residues. J lost 13 bases, V lost 6 bases, and 17 bases had no gene match. The CDR3 DNA reads TGCAGTGCAACCGGGACTAGAAAGGCCTACGGGCAGTACTTC. The encoded protein is CSATGTRKAYGQYF.

The V gene is TRBV28, the J gene TRBJ2-5; D not certain. CDR1 and CDR2 (germline): MDHEN, SYDVKM. V lost 5 bases, J lost 8 bases, and 15 bases lay in between. The CDR3 runs 13 residues. The CDR3 reads CASSIVKTVTQYF. Here the CDR3 DNA reads TGTGCCAGCAGTATCGTCAAAACAGTAACCCAGTACTTC.

This chain uses TRBV6-1 with TRBJ2-4; tentatively, D is TRBD1 or TRBD2 (5 bases each). The J call may not be correct, given that the DNA end is closer to TRBJ2-5. The CDR3 has 17 amino acids. In germline, CDR1 is MNHNS, CDR2 SASEGT. CDR3 region: CASSPLPGGQGGETQYF. CDR3 DNA: TGTGCCAGCAGTCCCCTACCGGGCGGGCAGGGCGGTGAGACCCAGTACTTC.

This clonotype was seen more than once but under ten times. CDR3 sequence: CSAYLDEQYF. For the CDR3, the DNA is TGCAGTGCTTACCTAGACGAGCAGTACTTC. This chain connects TRBV20-1 to TRBJ2-7, with D unclear. V was trimmed by 5 bases and J by 5 bases, leaving 7 bases between them. The CDR3 runs 10 residues. Germline V lookup: CDR1 DFQATT, CDR2 SNEGSKA (reference sequence).

V usage is TRBV6-1 and J usage is TRBJ2-5, with D perhaps being TRBD1 or TRBD2 (5 bases each). The V gene's germline CDR1 is MNHNS and CDR2 SASEGT. The CDR3 runs to 21 residues. Trimming stripped 5 bases from V and 11 bases from J, with 42 bases between. CDR3: CASSQPPGPKGLAVSPNEQYF. The CDR3 DNA sequence: TGTGCCAGCAGTCAACCCCCGGGACCCAAAGGATTAGCTGTTTCTCCCAATGAGCAGTACTTC.

About this clonotype: The junction differs from germline at one of its ends, possibly a read error. The chain links TRBV6-1 to TRBJ2-7; D gene ambiguous. Per the germline V gene, CDR1 is MNHNS and CDR2 is SASEGT. The CDR3 extends over 11 amino acids. The CDR3 bases are TGTGTCAGCAGTGAAACCTACGAGCAGTACTTC. This translates into CVSSETYEQYF.

This clonotype was counted a single time. This chain uses TRBV11-2 with TRBJ2-3, with D perhaps matching TRBD2 (6 bases). This CDR3 is 15 amino acids long. Germline CDR1 reads SGHAT; CDR2 reads FQNNGV. Deletions cut 5 bases from V and 1 base from J, with 13 bases between. CDR3 nucleotides: TGTGCCAGCAGCGCCCGCGGGGCGGGCACAGATACGCAGTATTTT. Translating gives CASSARGAGTDTQYF.

This clonotype has more than one count but fewer than ten. V usage is TRBV6-5 and J usage is TRBJ2-3, with TRBD2 matching 13 bases. CDR3 length: 18 amino acids. Per the germline V gene, CDR1 is MNHEY and CDR2 is SVGAGI. The V gene end was trimmed by 2 bases and the J gene end by 0 bases; junction bases not matched to a gene: 5. For the CDR3, the DNA is TGTGCCAGCAGTTACCCCGGGACTAGCGGGGCTAGCACAGATACGCAGTATTTT. Protein product: CASSYPGTSGASTDTQYF.

This clonotype was counted between two and nine times. The chain is built from TRBV6-1 and TRBJ2-7; 10 nucleotides line up with TRBD2. Germline trimming cut 7 bases from V and 3 bases from J; bases unmatched to any gene: 9. Germline V gives CDR1 MNHNS, CDR2 SASEGT. CDR3 size: 15 residues. CDR3 sequence: CASNPLAGVVYEQYF. DNA for the CDR3: TGTGCCAGCAATCCCCTAGCGGGAGTCGTCTACGAGCAGTACTTC.

The rearrangement joins TRBV7-2 to TRBJ2-1; D may be TRBD2 (6 bases). The CDR3 is 16 residues long. Trimming shortened V by 3 bases and J by 0 bases, and 12 bases separated the two germline ends. Germline V gene sequence: CDR1 SGHTA, CDR2 FQGNSA. CDR3 nucleotide sequence: TGTGCCAGCAGCTTGGAGGGTTATAGCTCCTACAATGAGCAGTTCTTC. Protein: CASSLEGYSSYNEQFF.

The chain has TRBV5-1 and TRBJ2-5, with 7 bases aligning to TRBD1. The germline V gene has CDR1 SGHRS and CDR2 YFSETQ. CDR3 length: 15 residues. Unmatched junction bases numbered 8, after V lost 1 base and J lost 5 bases. The CDR3 is CASSLRGQTVETQYF. The DNA of the CDR3 is TGCGCCAGCAGCTTGAGGGGACAGACGGTGGAGACCCAGTACTTC.

This clonotype occurred a few times. The V and J genes are TRBV27 and TRBJ2-1; the D is unclear. The CDR3 loop spans 15 amino acids. The germline V gene has CDR1 MNHEY and CDR2 SMNVEV (reference sequence). V was pared by 3 bases and J by 3 bases, with 12 bases between. The DNA for the CDR3 is TGTGCCAGCAGTTTTATGGCAGAACTCTACAATGAGCAGTTCTTC. Translating it yields CASSFMAELYNEQFF.

The gene calls are TRBV15 and TRBJ2-2; D is unclear. The CDR3 totals 11 residues. Germline-derived CDR1 and CDR2 are LNHNV and YYDKDF (reference sequence). The V end was cut by 4 bases, the J end by 8 bases, with 5 bases between. The DNA of the CDR3 is TGTGCCACCAGCATGTATGGGGAGCTGTTTTTT. Amino acids: CATSMYGELFF.

This rearrangement joins TRBV28 to TRBJ1-2; tentative D call: TRBD1 (6 bases). Germline CDR1 reads MDHEN; CDR2 reads SYDVKM. V shed 3 bases and J shed 6 bases, with 17 bases lying between them. The CDR3 is 15 amino acids. CDR3 loop: CASSFRGGSRHGYTF. CDR3 DNA: TGTGCCAGCAGTTTTAGAGGGGGGTCCCGTCATGGCTACACCTTC.

In its sample, this clonotype was seen a few times. The chain carries TRBV24-1 and TRBJ2-5, with TRBD1 matching over 7 bases. The V segment lost 5 bases and the J segment 4 bases; nucleotides outside the gene matches: 9. This CDR3 contains 15 residues. Germline V CDR1 and CDR2: KGHDR, SFDVKD. CDR3 sequence (DNA): TGTGCCACCAGTGGTCTCGACAGGGTGGGAGAGACCCAGTACTTC. Encoded protein: CATSGLDRVGETQYF.

As regards this clonotype: An end of the junction differs from the germline gene, which may be a read error. This chain connects TRBV13 to TRBJ2-3; D not certain. Germline CDR1 reads PRHDT; CDR2 reads FYEKMQ (reference sequence). The CDR3 has 13 amino acids. CDR3 in amino acids: CASGLQITDTQYF. The CDR3 DNA is TGTGCCAGCGGCTTACAAATCACAGATACGCAGTATTTT.

This clonotype was found a few times. The chain joins TRBV7-6 to TRBJ2-3; 10 bases fit TRBD2. This CDR3 spans 16 amino acids. V lost 5 bases to trimming and J lost 3 bases; unmatched junction nucleotides: 8. Germline V lookup: CDR1 SGHVS, CDR2 FNYEAQ. CDR3 protein: CASSPGGSGRTDTQYF. CDR3 bases: TGTGCCAGCAGCCCCGGGGGTAGCGGGAGGACAGATACGCAGTATTTT.

The V gene is TRBV6-1, the J gene TRBJ1-2, with D tentatively TRBD1 (5 bases). The V gene's germline CDR1 is MNHNS and CDR2 SASEGT. The CDR3 consists of 16 residues. The germline V and J ends were trimmed by 0 bases and 6 bases, with 17 bases remaining between them. The DNA for the CDR3 is TGTGCCAGCAGTGAAGCTTATGGGGGGAAATTTGATGGCTACACCTTC. The encoded protein is CASSEAYGGKFDGYTF.

This clonotype was observed a few times. The V and J genes are TRBV15 and TRBJ2-1; 11 nucleotides line up with TRBD2. Germline V gene sequence: CDR1 LNHNV, CDR2 YYDKDF (reference sequence). V lost 1 base, J lost 10 bases, and 9 bases stayed unmatched. The CDR3 length is 16 residues. The DNA for the CDR3 is TGTGCCACCAGCAGAGCGCCAGGGACTAGCGGTCGAGAGCAGTTCTTC. Amino acids: CATSRAPGTSGREQFF.

The rearrangement joins TRBV27 to TRBJ1-5; D is unclear. V was clipped by 4 bases and J by 5 bases, with 9 bases between them. The CDR3 totals 13 residues. CDR1 is MNHEY and CDR2 is SMNVEV in the germline V gene (reference sequence). CDR3 DNA sequence: TGTGCCAGCAGTTCCGCCGGGGATCAGCCCCAGCATTTT. Translation: CASSSAGDQPQHF.

The chain is built from TRBV19 and TRBJ1-2, with D maybe TRBD1 (5 bases). CDR3 length equals 15 residues. From germline, CDR1 is LNHDA and CDR2 SQIVND (reference sequence). V lost 3 bases to trimming and J lost 0 bases, with 11 bases between them. The CDR3 spells CASSIQGVPNYGYTF. CDR3 sequence (DNA): TGTGCCAGTAGTATCCAGGGTGTTCCTAACTATGGCTACACCTTC.

This clonotype was detected a few times. CDR3 bases: TGTGCCAGCAGTGGGGACAGCTCCTATAATTCACCCCTCCACTTT. Its protein product is CASSGDSSYNSPLHF. The chain couples TRBV6-2 or TRBV6-3 to TRBJ1-6; 7 nucleotides align to TRBD1. The CDR3 sequence is 15 residues long. Trimming removed 5 bases from V and 0 bases from J; junction bases left unmatched: 1. In germline, CDR1 is MNHEY, CDR2 SVGEGT.

V is TRBV6-2 or TRBV6-3 and J is TRBJ2-3, with 9 bases aligning to TRBD2. Germline CDR1 reads MNHEY; CDR2 reads SVGEGT. V lost 4 bases, J lost 4 bases, and 3 bases stayed unmatched. This CDR3 region has 14 residues. Here the CDR3 reads CASSSREGSDTQYF. In DNA, the CDR3 is TGTGCCAGCAGTTCGCGGGAGGGATCAGATACGCAGTATTTT.

The chain uses TRBV21-1 and TRBJ2-1. TRBV21-1 is a listed pseudogene. The CDR3 consists of 15 residues. CDR3 region: CASRVWTDHGNEQFF. The CDR3 DNA reads as TGTGCCAGCAGGGTTTGGACGGATCACGGCAATGAGCAGTTCTTC.